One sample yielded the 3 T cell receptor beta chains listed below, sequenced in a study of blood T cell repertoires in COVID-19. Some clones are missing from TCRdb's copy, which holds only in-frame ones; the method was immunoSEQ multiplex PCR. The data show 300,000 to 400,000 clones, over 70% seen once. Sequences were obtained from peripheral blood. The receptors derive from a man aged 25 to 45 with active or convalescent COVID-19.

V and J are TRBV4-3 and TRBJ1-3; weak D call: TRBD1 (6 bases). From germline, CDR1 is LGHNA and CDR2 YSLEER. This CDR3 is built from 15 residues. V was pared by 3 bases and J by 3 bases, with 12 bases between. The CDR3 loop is CASSQYRDYGNTIYF. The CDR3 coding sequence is TGCGCCAGCAGCCAGTACAGGGACTATGGAAACACCATATATTTT.

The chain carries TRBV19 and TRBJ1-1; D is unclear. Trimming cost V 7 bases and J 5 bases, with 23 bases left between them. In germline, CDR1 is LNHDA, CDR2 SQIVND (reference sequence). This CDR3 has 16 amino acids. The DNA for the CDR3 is TGTGCCAGTACAGAGACCACCGCCATGCCGAGGACTGAAGCTTTCTTT. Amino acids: CASTETTAMPRTEAFF.

The CDR3: CASSAPGQSSQPQHF. The DNA of the CDR3 is TGTGCCAGCAGCGCCCCCGGACAGTCGAGTCAGCCCCAGCATTTT. The rearrangement joins TRBV9 to TRBJ1-5; D perhaps matches TRBD1 (6 bases). CDR3 length equals 15 residues. Per germline, CDR1 SGDLS and CDR2 YYNGEE. V lost 3 bases and J 6 bases, leaving 16 bases between the germline ends.